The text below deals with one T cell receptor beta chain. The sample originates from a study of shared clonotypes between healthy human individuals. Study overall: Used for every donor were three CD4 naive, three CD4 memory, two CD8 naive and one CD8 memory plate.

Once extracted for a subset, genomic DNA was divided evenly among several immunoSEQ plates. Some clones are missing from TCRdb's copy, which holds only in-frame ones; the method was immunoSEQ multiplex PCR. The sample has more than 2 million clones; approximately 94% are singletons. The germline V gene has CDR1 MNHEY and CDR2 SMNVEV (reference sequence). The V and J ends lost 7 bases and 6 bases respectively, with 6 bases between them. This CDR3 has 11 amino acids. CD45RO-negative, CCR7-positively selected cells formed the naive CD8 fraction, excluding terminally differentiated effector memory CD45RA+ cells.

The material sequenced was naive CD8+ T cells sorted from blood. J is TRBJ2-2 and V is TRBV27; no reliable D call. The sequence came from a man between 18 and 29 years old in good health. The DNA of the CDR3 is TGTGCCAGCAAGGGTCCCGGGGAGCTGTTTTTT. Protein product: CASKGPGELFF.